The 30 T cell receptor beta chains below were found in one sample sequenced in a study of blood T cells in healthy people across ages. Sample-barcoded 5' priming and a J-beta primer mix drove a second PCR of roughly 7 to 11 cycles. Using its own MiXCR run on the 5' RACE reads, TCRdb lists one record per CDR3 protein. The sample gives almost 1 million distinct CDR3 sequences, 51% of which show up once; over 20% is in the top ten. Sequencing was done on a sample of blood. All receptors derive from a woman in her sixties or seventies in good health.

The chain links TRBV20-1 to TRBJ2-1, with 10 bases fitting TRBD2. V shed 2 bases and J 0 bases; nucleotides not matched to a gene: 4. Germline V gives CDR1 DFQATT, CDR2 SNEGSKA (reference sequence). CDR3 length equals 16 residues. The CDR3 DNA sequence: TGCAGTGCTAGATCTCGACTAGCGGGCTCCTACAATGAGCAGTTCTTC. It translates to CSARSRLAGSYNEQFF.

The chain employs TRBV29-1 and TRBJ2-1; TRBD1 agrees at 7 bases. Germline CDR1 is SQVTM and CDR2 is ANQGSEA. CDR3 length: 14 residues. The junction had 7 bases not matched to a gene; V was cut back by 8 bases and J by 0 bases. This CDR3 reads CSTLRGSSYNEQFF. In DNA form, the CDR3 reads TGCAGCACCCTCAGGGGGAGCTCCTACAATGAGCAGTTCTTC.

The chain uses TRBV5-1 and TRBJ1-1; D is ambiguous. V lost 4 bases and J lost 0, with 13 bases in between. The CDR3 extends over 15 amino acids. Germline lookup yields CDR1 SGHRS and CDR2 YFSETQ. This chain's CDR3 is CASSEMGGVNTEAFF. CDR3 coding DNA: TGCGCCAGCAGCGAAATGGGCGGGGTGAACACTGAAGCTTTCTTT.

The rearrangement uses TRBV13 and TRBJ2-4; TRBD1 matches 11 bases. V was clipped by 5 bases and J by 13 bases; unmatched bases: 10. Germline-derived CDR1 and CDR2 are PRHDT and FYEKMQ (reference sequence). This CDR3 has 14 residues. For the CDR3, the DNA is TGTGCCAGCAGCCTCCGCGGGACAGGGGGACGGCAGTACTTC. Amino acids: CASSLRGTGGRQYF.

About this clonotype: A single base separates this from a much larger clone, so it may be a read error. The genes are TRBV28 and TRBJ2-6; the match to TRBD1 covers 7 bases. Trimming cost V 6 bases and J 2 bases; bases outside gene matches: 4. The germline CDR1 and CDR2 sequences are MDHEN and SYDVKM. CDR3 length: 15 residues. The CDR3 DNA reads TGTGCCAGCAGAATGACAGGGACTGGGGCCAACGTCCTGACTTTC. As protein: CASRMTGTGANVLTF.

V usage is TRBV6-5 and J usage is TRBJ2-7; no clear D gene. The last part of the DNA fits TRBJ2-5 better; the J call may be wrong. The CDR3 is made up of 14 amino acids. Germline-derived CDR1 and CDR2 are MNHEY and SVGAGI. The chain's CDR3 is CASSYSRWGETQYF. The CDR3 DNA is TGTGCCAGCAGTTACTCGAGGTGGGGAGAGACCCAGTACTTC.

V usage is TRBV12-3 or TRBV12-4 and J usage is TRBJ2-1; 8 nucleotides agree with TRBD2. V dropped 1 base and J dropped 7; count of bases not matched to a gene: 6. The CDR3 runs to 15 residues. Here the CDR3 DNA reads TGTGCCAGCAGTTTAGGGACTAGCTGGGGGAATGAGCAGTTCTTC. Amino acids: CASSLGTSWGNEQFF.

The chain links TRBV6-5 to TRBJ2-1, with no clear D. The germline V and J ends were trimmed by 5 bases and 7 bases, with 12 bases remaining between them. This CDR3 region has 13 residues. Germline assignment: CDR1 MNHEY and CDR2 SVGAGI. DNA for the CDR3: TGTGCCAGCAGTCAACTATCGTTTAATGAGCAGTTCTTC. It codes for CASSQLSFNEQFF.

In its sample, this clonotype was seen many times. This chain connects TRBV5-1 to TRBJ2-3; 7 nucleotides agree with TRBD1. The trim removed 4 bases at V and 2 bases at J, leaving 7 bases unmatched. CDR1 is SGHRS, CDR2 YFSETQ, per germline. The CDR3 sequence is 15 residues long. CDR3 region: CASSGTQGLTDTQYF. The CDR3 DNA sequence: TGCGCCAGCAGCGGCACACAGGGGCTCACAGATACGCAGTATTTT.

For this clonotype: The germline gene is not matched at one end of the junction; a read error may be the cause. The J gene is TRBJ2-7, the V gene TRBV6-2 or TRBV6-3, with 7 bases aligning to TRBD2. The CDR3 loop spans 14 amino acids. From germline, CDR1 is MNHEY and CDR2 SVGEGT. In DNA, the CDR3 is TGTGCCAGCAGTTACGGCGGGAGCATCTACGAGCAGAACTTC. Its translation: CASSYGGSIYEQNF.

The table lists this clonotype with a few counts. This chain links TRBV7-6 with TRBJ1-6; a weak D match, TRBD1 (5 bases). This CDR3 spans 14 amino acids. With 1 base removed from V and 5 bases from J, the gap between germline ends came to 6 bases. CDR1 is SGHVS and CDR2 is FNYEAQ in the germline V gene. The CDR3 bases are TGTGCCAGCAGCTTAGTCAGGGATAATTCACCCCTCCACTTT. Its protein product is CASSLVRDNSPLHF.

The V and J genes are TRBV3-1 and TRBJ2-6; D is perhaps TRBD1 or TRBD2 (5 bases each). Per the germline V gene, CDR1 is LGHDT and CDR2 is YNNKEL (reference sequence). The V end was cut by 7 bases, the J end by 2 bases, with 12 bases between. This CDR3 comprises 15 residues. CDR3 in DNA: TGTGCCAGCACACCCTCGGGACCTGGGGCCAACGTCCTGACTTTC. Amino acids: CASTPSGPGANVLTF.

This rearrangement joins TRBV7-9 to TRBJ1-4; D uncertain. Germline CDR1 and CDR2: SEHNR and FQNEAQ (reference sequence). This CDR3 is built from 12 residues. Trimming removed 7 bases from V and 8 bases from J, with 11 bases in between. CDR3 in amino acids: CASNGVGEKLFF. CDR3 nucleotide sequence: TGTGCCAGCAATGGGGTCGGCGAAAAACTGTTTTTT.

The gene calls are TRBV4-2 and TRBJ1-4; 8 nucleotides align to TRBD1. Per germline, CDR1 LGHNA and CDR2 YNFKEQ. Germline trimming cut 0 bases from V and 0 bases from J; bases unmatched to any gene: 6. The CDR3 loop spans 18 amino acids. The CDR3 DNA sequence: TGTGCCAGCAGCCAAGACGGCAGGGGGCATACAACTAATGAAAAACTGTTTTTT. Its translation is CASSQDGRGHTTNEKLFF.

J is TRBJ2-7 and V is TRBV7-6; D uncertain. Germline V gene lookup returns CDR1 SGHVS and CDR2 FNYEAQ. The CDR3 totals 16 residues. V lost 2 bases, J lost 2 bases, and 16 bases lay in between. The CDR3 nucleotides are TGTGCCAGCAGCTTAAATCCGGACGGTCAAACCTACGAGCAGTACTTC. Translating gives CASSLNPDGQTYEQYF.

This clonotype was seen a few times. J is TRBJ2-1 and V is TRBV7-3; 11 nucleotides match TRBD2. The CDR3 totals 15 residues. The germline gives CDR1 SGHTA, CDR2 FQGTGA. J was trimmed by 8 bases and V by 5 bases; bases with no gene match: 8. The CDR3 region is CASSPLAGGSDEQFF. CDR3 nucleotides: TGTGCCAGCAGCCCTCTAGCGGGAGGAAGCGATGAGCAGTTCTTC.

The CDR3 reads CASSLVSGFQETQYF. The CDR3 nucleotides read TGCGCCAGCAGCTTGGTATCTGGCTTCCAAGAGACCCAGTACTTC. This chain joins TRBV5-1 and TRBJ2-5; D uncertain. This CDR3 is 15 amino acids long. Trimming took 0 bases from V and 1 from J, leaving 10 bases between them. Germline V gene sequence: CDR1 SGHRS, CDR2 YFSETQ.

CDR3 protein: CSAIRGSSYNEQFF. CDR3 coding DNA: TGCAGTGCAATCAGGGGAAGCTCCTACAATGAGCAGTTCTTC. This chain links TRBV20-1 with TRBJ2-1; D perhaps matches TRBD1 (6 bases). CDR3 length equals 14 residues. V lost 6 bases to trimming and J lost 0 bases, with 12 bases between them. Germline assignment: CDR1 DFQATT and CDR2 SNEGSKA (reference sequence).

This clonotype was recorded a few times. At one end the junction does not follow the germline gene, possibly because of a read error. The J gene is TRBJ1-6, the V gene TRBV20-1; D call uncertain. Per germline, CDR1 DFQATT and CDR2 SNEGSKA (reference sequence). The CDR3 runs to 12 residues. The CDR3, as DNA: TGCAGTGCGAGAGAAGTGAATTCACCCCTCCACTTT. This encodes CSAREVNSPLHF.

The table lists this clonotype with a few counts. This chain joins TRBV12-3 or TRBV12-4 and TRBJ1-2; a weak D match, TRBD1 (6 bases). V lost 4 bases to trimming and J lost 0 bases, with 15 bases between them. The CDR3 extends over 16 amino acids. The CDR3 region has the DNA TGTGCCAGCAGTTATACCTTGGACAGTTCTAACTATGGCTACACCTTC. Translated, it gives CASSYTLDSSNYGYTF.

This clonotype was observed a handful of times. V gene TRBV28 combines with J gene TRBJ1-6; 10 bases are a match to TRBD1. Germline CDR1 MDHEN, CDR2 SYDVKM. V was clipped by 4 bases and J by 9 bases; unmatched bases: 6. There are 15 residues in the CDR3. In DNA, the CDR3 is TGTGCCAGCAGTTCCTGGGACAGGGGTAGTTCACCCCTCCACTTT. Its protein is CASSSWDRGSSPLHF.

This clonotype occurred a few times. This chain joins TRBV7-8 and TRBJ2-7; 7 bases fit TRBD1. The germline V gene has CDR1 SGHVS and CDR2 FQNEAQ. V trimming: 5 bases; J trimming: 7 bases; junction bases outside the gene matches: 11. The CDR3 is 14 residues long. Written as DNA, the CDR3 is TGTGCCAGCAGCCGGGGACAGCCCTACAATGAGCAGTACTTC. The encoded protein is CASSRGQPYNEQYF. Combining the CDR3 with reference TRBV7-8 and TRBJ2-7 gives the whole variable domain GAGVSQSPRYKVAKRGQDVALRCDPISGHVSLFWYQQALGQGPEFLTYFQNEAQLDKSGLPSDRFFAERPEGSVSTLKIQRTQQEDSAVYLCASSRGQPYNEQYFGPGTRLTVT.

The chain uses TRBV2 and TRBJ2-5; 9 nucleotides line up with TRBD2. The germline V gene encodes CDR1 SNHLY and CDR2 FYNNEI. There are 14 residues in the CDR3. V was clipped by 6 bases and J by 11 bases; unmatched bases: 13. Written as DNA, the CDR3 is TGTGCCAGCAGGGATAGCGGGAGAGGGAATGAGCAGTACTTC. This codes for CASRDSGRGNEQYF.

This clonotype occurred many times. As DNA, the CDR3 is TGTGCCAGCTCACCATCGGGGAACACTGAAGCTTTCTTT. Translated, it gives CASSPSGNTEAFF. V gene TRBV18 combines with J gene TRBJ1-1; D is unresolved. Per the germline V gene, CDR1 is KGHSH and CDR2 is LQKENI. The V end was cut by 2 bases, the J end by 1 base, with 5 bases between. This CDR3 has 13 residues.

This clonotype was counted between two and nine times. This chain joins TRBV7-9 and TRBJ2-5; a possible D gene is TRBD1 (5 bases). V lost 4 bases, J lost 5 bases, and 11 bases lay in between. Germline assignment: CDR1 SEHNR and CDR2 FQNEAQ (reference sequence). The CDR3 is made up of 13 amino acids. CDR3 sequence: CASSSTGFETQYF. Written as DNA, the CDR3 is TGTGCCAGCAGCTCAACAGGTTTCGAGACCCAGTACTTC. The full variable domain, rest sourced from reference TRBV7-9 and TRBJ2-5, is DTGVSQNPRHKITKRGQNVTFRCDPISEHNRLYWYRQTLGQGPEFLTYFQNEAQLEKSRLLSDRFSAERPKGSFSTLEIQRTEQGDSAMYLCASSSTGFETQYFGPGTRLLVL.

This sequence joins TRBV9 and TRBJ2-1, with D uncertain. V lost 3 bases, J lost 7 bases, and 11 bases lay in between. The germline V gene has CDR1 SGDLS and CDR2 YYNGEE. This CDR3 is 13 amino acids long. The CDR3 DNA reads TGTGCCAGCAGCGGTGACTGGGAAAATGAGCAGTTCTTC. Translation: CASSGDWENEQFF.

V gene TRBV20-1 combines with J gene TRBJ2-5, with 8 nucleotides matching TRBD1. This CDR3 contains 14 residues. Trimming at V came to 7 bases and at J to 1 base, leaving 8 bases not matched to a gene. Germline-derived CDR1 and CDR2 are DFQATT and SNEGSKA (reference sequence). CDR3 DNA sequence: TGCAGTGAACTGGACAGGGCGGGCCAAGAGACCCAGTACTTC. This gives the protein CSELDRAGQETQYF.

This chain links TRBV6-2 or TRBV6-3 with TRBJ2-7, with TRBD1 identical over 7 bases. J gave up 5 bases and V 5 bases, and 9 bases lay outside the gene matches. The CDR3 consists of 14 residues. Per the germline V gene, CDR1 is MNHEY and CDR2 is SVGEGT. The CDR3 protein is CASSHPWTGHEQYF. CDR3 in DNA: TGTGCCAGCAGTCACCCTTGGACAGGCCACGAGCAGTACTTC.

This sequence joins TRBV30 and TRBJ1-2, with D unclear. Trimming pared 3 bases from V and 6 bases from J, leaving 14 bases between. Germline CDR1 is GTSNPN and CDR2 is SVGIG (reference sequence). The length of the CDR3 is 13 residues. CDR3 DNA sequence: TGTGCCTGGAGAAGAGGATTCGTAGATGGCTACACCTTC. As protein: CAWRRGFVDGYTF.

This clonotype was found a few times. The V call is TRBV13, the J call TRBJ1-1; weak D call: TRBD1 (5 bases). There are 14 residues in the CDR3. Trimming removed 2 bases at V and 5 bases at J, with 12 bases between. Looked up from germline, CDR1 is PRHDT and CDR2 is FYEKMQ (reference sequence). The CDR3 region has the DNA TGTGCCAGCAGCTTACCAGGGATGGATACTGAAGCTTTCTTT. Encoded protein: CASSLPGMDTEAFF.